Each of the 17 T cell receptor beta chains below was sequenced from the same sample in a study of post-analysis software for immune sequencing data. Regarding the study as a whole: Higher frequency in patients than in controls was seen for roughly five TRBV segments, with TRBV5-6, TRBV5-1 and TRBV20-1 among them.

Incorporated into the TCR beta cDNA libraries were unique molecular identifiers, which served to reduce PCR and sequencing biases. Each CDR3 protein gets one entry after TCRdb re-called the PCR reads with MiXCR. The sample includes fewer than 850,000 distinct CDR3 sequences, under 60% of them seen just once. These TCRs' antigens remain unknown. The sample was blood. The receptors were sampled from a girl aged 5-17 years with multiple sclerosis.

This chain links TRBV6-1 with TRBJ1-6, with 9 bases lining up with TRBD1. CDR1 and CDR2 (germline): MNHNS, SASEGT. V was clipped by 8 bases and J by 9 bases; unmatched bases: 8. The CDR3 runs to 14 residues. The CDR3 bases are TGTGCCAGCGATCCGGGACAGGGTCTTTCACCCCTCCACTTT. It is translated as CASDPGQGLSPLHF.

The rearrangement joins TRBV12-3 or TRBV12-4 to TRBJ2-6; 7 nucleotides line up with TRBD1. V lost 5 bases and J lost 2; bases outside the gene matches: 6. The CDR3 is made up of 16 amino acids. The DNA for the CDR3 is TGTGCCAGCAGTCGCGACAGGGAAGCTGGGGCCAACGTCCTGACTTTC. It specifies CASSRDREAGANVLTF.

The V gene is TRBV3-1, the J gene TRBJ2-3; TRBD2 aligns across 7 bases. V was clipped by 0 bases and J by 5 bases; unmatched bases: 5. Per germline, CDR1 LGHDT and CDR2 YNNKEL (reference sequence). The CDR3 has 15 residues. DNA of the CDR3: TGTGCCAGCAGCCAAGATGGGGCTAGCGGAGATACGCAGTATTTT. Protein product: CASSQDGASGDTQYF.

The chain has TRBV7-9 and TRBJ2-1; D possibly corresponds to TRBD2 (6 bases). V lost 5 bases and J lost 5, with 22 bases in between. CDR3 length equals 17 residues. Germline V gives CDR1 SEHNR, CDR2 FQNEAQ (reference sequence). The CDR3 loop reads CASSTRDSRIPDNEQFF. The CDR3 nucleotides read TGTGCCAGCAGCACAAGGGACTCCCGAATCCCAGACAATGAGCAGTTCTTC.

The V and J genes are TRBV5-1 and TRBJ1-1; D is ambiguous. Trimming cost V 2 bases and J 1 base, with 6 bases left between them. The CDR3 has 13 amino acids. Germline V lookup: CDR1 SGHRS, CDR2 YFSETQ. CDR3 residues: CASSFMANTEAFF. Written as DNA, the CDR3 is TGCGCCAGCAGCTTTATGGCGAACACTGAAGCTTTCTTT.

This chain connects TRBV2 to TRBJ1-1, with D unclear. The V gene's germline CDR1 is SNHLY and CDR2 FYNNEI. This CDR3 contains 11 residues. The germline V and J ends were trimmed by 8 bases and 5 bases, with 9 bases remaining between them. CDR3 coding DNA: TGTGCCAGCCCACAGTCTACTGAAGCTTTCTTT. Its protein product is CASPQSTEAFF.

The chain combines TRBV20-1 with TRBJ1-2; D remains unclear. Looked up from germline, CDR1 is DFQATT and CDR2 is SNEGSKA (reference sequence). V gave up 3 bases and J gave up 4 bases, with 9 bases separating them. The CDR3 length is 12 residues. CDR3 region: CSASKESYGYTF. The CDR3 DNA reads TGCAGTGCTAGTAAGGAAAGCTATGGCTACACCTTC.

CDR3 DNA sequence: TGTGCCACCAGCGAGGCGGCACGTACGCAGTATTTT. This encodes CATSEAARTQYF. The V gene is TRBV15, the J gene TRBJ2-3; D not certain. The CDR3 consists of 12 residues. Germline CDR1 is LNHNV and CDR2 is YYDKDF (reference sequence). Trimming stripped 5 bases from V and 8 bases from J, with 11 bases between. The full variable domain, its missing parts supplied by reference TRBV15 and TRBJ2-3, is DAMVIQNPRYQVTQFGKPVTLSCSQTLNHNVMYWYQQKSSQAPKLLFHYYDKDFNNEADTPDNFQSRRPNTSFCFLDIRSPGLGDTAMYLCATSEAARTQYFGPGTRLTVL.

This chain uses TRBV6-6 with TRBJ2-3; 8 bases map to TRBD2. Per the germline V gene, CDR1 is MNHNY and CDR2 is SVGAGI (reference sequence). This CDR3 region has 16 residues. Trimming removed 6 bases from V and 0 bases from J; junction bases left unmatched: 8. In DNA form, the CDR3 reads TGTGCCAGCAGCCCTAATAGCGGGAAGAGCACAGATACGCAGTATTTT. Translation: CASSPNSGKSTDTQYF.

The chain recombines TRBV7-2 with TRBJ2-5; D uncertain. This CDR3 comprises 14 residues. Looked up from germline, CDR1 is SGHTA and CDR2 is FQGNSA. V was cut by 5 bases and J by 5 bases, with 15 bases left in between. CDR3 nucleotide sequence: TGTGCCAGCAGCCCCTCCACCGGGTGGGAGACCCAGTACTTC. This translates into CASSPSTGWETQYF.

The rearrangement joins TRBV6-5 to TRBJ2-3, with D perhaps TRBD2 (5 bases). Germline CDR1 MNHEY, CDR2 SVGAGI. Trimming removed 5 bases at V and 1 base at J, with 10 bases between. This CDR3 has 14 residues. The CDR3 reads CASSQDSRTDTQYF. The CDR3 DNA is TGTGCCAGCAGTCAGGACTCTCGCACAGATACGCAGTATTTT.

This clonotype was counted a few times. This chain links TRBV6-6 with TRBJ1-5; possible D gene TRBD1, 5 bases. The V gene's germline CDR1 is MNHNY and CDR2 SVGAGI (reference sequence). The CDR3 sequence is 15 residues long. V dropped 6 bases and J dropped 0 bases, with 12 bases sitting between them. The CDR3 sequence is CASSSSGNSNQPQHF. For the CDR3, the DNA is TGTGCCAGCAGCTCTTCAGGGAATAGCAATCAGCCCCAGCATTTT.

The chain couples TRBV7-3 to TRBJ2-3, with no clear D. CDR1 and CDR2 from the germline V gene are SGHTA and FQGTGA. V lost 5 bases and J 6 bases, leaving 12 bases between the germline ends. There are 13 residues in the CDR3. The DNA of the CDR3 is TGTGCCAGCAGCCTTCGGCTCGGGGATACGCAGTATTTT. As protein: CASSLRLGDTQYF.

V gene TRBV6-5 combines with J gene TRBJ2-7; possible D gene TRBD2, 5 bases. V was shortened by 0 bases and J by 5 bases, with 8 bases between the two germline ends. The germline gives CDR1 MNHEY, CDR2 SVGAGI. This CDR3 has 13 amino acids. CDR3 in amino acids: CASSYSRVNEQYF. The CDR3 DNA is TGTGCCAGCAGTTACTCGAGGGTCAACGAGCAGTACTTC.

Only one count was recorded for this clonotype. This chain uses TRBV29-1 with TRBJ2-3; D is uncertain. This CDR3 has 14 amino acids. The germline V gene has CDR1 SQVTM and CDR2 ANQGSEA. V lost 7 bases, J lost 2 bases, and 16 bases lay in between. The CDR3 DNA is TGCAGCGCCCTGGTGCAGGCGTACACAGATACGCAGTATTTT. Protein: CSALVQAYTDTQYF.

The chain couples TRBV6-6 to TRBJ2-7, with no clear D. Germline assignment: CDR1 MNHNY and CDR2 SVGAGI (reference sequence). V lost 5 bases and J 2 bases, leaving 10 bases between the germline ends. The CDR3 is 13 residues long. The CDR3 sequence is CASSPPPTYEQYF. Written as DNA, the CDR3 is TGTGCCAGCAGTCCCCCCCCCACCTACGAGCAGTACTTC.

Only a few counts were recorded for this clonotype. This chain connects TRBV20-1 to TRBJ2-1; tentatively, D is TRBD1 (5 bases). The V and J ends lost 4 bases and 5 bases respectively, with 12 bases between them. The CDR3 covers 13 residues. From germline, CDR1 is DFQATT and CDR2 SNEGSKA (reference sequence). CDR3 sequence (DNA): TGCAGTGCTATCTACGACAGCCACAATGAGCAGTTCTTC. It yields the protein CSAIYDSHNEQFF.